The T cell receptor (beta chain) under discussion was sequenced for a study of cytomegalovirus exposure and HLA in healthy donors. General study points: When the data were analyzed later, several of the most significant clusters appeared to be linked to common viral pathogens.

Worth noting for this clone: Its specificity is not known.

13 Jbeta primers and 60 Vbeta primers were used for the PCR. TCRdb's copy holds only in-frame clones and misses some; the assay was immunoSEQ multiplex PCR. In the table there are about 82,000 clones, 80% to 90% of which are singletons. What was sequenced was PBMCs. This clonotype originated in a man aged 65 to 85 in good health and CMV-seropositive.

CDR3 protein: CASSYVPSGSYEQYF. In nucleotides, the CDR3 is TGTGCCAGCAGTTACGTGCCTAGCGGATCTTACGAGCAGTACTTC. The J gene is TRBJ2-5, the V gene TRBV6-5; 7 bases fit TRBD2. Matching the DNA end better, TRBJ2-7 makes the J call doubtful. The CDR3 extends over 15 amino acids. Germline CDR1 reads MNHEY; CDR2 reads SVGAGI.